This T cell receptor beta chain comes out of a study of identical twins. This CDR3 has 15 residues. Germline V CDR1 and CDR2: DFQATT, SNEGSKA (reference sequence). Trimming left V 2 bases short and J 7 bases short, with 21 bases between. TCRdb independently ran MiXCR on the 5' RACE reads; one entry per CDR3 protein. This sample has 1.5 million to 2 million distinct CDR3 sequences, with around a third found just once. The sequencing sample was made of cord blood. The chain employs TRBV20-1 and TRBJ2-7; D assignment may be TRBD1 or TRBD2 (6 bases each). The sequence was obtained from a newborn girl in good health. CDR3 region: CSARKGGGRTNEQYF. In DNA, the CDR3 is TGCAGTGCTAGAAAGGGGGGAGGACGGACCAATGAGCAGTACTTC.